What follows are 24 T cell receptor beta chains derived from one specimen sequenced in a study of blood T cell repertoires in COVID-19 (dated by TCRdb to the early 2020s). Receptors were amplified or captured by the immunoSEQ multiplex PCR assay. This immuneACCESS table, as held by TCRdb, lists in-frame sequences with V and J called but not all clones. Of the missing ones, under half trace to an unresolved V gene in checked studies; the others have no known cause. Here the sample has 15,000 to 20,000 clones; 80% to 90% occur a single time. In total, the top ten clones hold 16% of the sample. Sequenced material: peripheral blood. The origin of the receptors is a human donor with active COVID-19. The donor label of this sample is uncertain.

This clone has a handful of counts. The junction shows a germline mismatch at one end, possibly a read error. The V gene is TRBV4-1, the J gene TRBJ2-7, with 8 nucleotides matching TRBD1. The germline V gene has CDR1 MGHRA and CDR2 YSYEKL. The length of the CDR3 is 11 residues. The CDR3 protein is CASSQPRTGCF. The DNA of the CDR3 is TGCGCCAGCAGCCAACCCCGGACAGGGTGCTTC.

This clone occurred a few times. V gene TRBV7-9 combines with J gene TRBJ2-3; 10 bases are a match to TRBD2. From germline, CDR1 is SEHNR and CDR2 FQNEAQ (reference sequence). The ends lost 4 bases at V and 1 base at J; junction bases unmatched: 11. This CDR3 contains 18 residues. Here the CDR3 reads CASSSSWTSGGRTDTQYF. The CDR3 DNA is TGTGCCAGCAGCTCTTCCTGGACTAGCGGAGGCCGCACAGATACGCAGTATTTT.

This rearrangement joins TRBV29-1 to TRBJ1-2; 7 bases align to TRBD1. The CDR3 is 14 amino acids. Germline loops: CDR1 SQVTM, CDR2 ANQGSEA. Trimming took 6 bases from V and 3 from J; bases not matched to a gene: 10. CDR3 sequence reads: CSVGPDRVYYGYTF. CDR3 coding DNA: TGCAGCGTGGGCCCCGACAGGGTATACTATGGCTACACCTTC.

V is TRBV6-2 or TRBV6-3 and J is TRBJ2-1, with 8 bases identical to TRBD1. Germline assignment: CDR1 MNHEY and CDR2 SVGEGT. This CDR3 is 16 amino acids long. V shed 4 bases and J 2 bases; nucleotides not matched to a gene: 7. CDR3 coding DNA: TGTGCCAGCAGTTCTGCAGGGGGCAGGACCTACAATGAGCAGTTCTTC. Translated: CASSSAGGRTYNEQFF.

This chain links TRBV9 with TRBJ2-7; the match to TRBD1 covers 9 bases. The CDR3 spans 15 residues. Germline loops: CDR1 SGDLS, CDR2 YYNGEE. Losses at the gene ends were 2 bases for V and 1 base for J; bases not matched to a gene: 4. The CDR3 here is CASSVGTGPSYEQYF. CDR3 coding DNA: TGTGCCAGCAGCGTTGGGACAGGGCCGTCCTACGAGCAGTACTTC.

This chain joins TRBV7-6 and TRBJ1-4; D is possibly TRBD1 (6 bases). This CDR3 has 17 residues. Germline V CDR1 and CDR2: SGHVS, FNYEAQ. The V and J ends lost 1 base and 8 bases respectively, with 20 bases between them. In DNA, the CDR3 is TGTGCCAGCAGCTTAGAAGGGGGACCGGCAAGGGACGAAAAACTGTTTTTT. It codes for CASSLEGGPARDEKLFF.

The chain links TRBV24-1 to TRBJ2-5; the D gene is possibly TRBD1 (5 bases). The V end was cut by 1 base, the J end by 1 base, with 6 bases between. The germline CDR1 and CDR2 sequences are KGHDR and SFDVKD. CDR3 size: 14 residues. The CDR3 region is CATSDFDSQETQYF. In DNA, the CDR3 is TGTGCCACCAGTGATTTTGACAGCCAAGAGACCCAGTACTTC.

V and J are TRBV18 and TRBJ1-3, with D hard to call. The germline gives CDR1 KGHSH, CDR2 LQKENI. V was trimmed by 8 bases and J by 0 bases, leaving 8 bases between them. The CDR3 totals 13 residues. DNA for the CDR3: TGTGCCAGCAACCCGAGCTCTGGAAACACCATATATTTT. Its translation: CASNPSSGNTIYF.

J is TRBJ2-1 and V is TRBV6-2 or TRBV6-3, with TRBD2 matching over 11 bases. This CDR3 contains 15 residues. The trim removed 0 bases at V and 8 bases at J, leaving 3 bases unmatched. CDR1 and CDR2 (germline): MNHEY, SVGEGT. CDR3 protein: CASSYSSGGAYEQFF. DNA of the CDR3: TGTGCCAGCAGTTACTCTAGCGGGGGGGCCTATGAGCAGTTCTTC.

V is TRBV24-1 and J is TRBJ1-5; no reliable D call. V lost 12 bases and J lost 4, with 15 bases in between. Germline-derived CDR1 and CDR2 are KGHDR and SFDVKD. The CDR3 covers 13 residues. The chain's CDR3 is CAARRGPNQPQHF. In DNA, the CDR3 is TGTGCCGCGAGGCGCGGGCCAAATCAGCCCCAGCATTTT.

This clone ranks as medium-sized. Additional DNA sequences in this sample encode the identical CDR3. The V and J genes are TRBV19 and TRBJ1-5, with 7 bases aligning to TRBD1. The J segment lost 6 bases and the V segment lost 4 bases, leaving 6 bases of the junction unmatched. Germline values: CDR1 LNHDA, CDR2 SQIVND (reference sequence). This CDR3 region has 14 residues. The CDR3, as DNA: TGTGCCAGTAGTAGACAGGGCTTAGGTCAGCCCCAGCATTTT. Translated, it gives CASSRQGLGQPQHF. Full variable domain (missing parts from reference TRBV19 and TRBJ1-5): DGGITQSPKYLFRKEGQNVTLSCEQNLNHDAMYWYRQDPGQGLRLIYYSQIVNDFQKGDIAEGYSVSREKKESFPLTVTSAQKNPTAFYLCASSRQGLGQPQHFGDGTRLSIL.

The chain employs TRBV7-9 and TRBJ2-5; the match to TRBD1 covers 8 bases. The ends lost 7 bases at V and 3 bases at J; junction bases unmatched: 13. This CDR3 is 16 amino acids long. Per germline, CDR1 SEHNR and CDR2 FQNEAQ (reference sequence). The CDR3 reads CASTDRGILREETQYF. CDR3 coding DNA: TGTGCCAGCACAGACAGGGGTATCTTACGGGAAGAGACCCAGTACTTC.

CDR3 protein: CATSERQGVNQPQHF. CDR3 DNA sequence: TGTGCCACCAGTGAGCGACAGGGGGTCAATCAGCCCCAGCATTTT. The chain employs TRBV24-1 and TRBJ1-5; 9 positions agree with TRBD1. V gave up 4 bases and J gave up 3 bases; unmatched junction bases: 3. The germline V gene has CDR1 KGHDR and CDR2 SFDVKD. CDR3 length: 15 residues.

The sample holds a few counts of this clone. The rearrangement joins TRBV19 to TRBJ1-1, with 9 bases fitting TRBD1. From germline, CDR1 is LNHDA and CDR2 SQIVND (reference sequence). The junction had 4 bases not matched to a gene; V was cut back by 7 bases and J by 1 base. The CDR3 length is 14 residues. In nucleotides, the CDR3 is TGTGCCAGTAACCAACAGGGGGCGAACACTGAAGCTTTCTTT. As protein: CASNQQGANTEAFF.

The CDR3 DNA sequence: TGTGCCAGTAGTACCCAGGGGGGAGTGAGTGGCTACACCTTC. Protein product: CASSTQGGVSGYTF. The chain is built from TRBV19 and TRBJ1-2, with 7 bases fitting TRBD1. This CDR3 contains 14 residues. After removal of 4 bases from V and 7 bases from J, the junction contained 9 bases not matched to a gene. Germline CDR1 reads LNHDA; CDR2 reads SQIVND (reference sequence).

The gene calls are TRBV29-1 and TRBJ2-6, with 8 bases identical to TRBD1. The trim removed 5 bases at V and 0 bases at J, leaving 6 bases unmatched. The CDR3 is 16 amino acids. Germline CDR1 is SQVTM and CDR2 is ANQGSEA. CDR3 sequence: CSVRGQAYSGANVLTF. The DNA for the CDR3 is TGCAGCGTTAGGGGACAGGCTTACTCTGGGGCCAACGTCCTGACTTTC.

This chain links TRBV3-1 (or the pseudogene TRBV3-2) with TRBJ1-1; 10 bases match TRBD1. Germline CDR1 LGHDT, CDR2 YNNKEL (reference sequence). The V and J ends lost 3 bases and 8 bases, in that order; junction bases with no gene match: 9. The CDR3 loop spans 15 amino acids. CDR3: CASSQGAGTGDEAFF. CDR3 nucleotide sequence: TGTGCCAGCAGCCAGGGCGCCGGGACAGGGGACGAAGCTTTCTTT.

In nucleotides, the CDR3 is TGTGCCAGCAGCCAAGGGACTAGCGGCAGACTAGAGACCCAGTACTTC. It is translated as CASSQGTSGRLETQYF. The chain is built from TRBV3-1 (or the pseudogene TRBV3-2) and TRBJ2-5; 10 bases match TRBD2. After removal of 1 base from V and 4 bases from J, the junction contained 6 bases not matched to a gene. Germline V gene sequence: CDR1 LGHDT, CDR2 YNNKEL (reference sequence). The CDR3 covers 16 residues.

CDR3 sequence (DNA): TGTGCCAGCAGTCCGCGGACTAGCGGGGGGGGAGGACCCAAAAACATTCAGTACTTC. Protein sequence: CASSPRTSGGGGPKNIQYF. The rearrangement joins TRBV6-6 to TRBJ2-4, with 15 bases aligning to TRBD2. CDR1 and CDR2 from the germline V gene are MNHNY and SVGAGI (reference sequence). Trimming cost V 5 bases and J 2 bases; bases outside gene matches: 10. This CDR3 is 19 amino acids long.

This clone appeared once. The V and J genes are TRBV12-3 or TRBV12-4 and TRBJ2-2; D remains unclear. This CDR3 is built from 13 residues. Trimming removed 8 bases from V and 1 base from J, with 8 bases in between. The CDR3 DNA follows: TGTGCCAGCGGCCAGGTGAACACCGGGGAGCTGTTTTTT. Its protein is CASGQVNTGELFF.

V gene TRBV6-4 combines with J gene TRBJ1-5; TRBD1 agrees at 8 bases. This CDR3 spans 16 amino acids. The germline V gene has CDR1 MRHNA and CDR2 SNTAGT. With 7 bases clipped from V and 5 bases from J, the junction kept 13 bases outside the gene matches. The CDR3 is CASITRGQGFHQPQHF. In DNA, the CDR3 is TGTGCCAGCATTACCAGGGGGCAGGGGTTTCATCAGCCCCAGCATTTT.

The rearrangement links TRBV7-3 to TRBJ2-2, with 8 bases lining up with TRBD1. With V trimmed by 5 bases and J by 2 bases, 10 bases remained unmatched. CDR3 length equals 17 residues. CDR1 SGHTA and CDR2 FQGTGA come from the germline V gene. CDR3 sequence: CASSQRQGFRNTGELFF. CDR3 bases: TGTGCCAGCAGCCAAAGACAGGGGTTTCGTAACACCGGGGAGCTGTTTTTT.

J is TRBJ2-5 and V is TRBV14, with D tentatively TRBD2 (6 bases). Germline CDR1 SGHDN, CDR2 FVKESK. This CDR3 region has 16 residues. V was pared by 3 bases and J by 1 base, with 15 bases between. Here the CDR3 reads CASSQRGTYLQETQYF. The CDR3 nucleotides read TGTGCCAGCAGCCAGCGGGGCACCTACCTCCAAGAGACCCAGTACTTC.

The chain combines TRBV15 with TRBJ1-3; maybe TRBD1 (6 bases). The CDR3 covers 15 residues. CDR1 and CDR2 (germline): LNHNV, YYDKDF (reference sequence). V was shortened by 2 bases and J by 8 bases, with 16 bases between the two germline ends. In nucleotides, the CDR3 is TGTGCCACCAGCAGATCCAGGGGCTCAGGATACACCATATATTTT. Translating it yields CATSRSRGSGYTIYF.